Shown below are 20 T cell receptor beta chains from a single sample sequenced in a study of CD8+ T cells in alopecia areata. Sequencing used cDNA as its template, made by extracting RNA and reverse transcribing it. Repertoires were generated with immunoSEQ multiplex PCR, while TCRdb's copy carries only in-frame clones and drops some. The sample lists fewer than 250,000 clones; 50% to 60% were seen once. Sequences were derived from CD4+ T cells sorted from blood, sampled at week 0. These TCRs come from a human donor with alopecia areata.

The chain is built from TRBV6-5 and TRBJ2-4; D not certain. CDR3 length: 15 amino acids. From germline, CDR1 is MNHEY and CDR2 SVGAGI. V gave up 0 bases and J gave up 8 bases, with 14 bases separating them. The CDR3 bases are TGTGCCAGCAGTTACTCCTTAACATGGGTAGACATTCAGTACTTC. It yields the protein CASSYSLTWVDIQYF.

The chain couples TRBV19 to TRBJ1-5; perhaps TRBD1 as D (5 bases). Trimming stripped 7 bases from V and 2 bases from J, with 12 bases between. The germline V gene encodes CDR1 LNHDA and CDR2 SQIVND (reference sequence). This CDR3 comprises 14 residues. The CDR3 spells CASITRVGNQPQHF. The CDR3, as DNA: TGTGCCAGTATCACCAGGGTAGGCAATCAGCCCCAGCATTTT.

V usage is TRBV9 and J usage is TRBJ1-2; D is uncertain. The germline gives CDR1 SGDLS, CDR2 YYNGEE. The V and J ends lost 3 bases and 2 bases respectively, with 14 bases between them. CDR3 size: 15 residues. In nucleotides, the CDR3 is TGTGCCAGCAGCGAGGCCCTTATCCCAAACTATGGCTACACCTTC. Protein sequence: CASSEALIPNYGYTF. Filled out from reference TRBV9 and TRBJ1-2, the complete variable domain reads DSGVTQTPKHLITATGQRVTLRCSPRSGDLSVYWYQQSLDQGLQFLIQYYNGEERAKGNILERFSAQQFPDLHSELNLSSLELGDSALYFCASSEALIPNYGYTFGSGTRLTVV.

For the CDR3, the DNA is TGTGCCTGGAGTAAGTCCGGTTCGGTTAACGAGCAGTACTTC. Translated: CAWSKSGSVNEQYF. The chain couples TRBV30 to TRBJ2-7, with D unresolved. Germline V lookup: CDR1 GTSNPN, CDR2 SVGIG (reference sequence). V dropped 2 bases and J dropped 5 bases, with 16 bases sitting between them. The CDR3 length is 14 residues. Variable domain in full (rest from reference TRBV30 and TRBJ2-7): SQTIHQWPATLVQPVGSPLSLECTVEGTSNPNLYWYRQAAGRGLQLLFYSVGIGQISSEVPQNLSASRPQDRQFILSSKKLLLSDSGFYLCAWSKSGSVNEQYFGPGTRLTVT.

The genes are TRBV6-5 and TRBJ1-2, with TRBD1 matching over 7 bases. The CDR3 covers 12 residues. The trim removed 7 bases at V and 3 bases at J, leaving 2 bases unmatched. Germline V lookup: CDR1 MNHEY, CDR2 SVGAGI. The CDR3 nucleotides are TGTGCCAGCAAGGGGACAGACTATGGCTACACCTTC. Protein: CASKGTDYGYTF.

The chain couples TRBV5-1 to TRBJ2-7; 7 bases line up with TRBD2. The CDR3 loop spans 14 amino acids. V lost 0 bases, J lost 6 bases, and 6 bases stayed unmatched. CDR1 and CDR2 (germline): SGHRS, YFSETQ. The CDR3 DNA sequence: TGCGCCAGCAGCTTGGAAGGGAGGGTCGGCGAGCAGTACTTC. It encodes CASSLEGRVGEQYF.

This clone was seen only a few times. This chain connects TRBV30 to TRBJ2-2, with 8 bases matching TRBD1. V gave up 5 bases and J gave up 1 base; unmatched junction bases: 0. CDR1 is GTSNPN, CDR2 SVGIG, per germline (reference sequence). This CDR3 contains 13 residues. CDR3 sequence (DNA): TGTGCCTGGGGGACAGGGAACACCGGGGAGCTGTTTTTT. It yields the protein CAWGTGNTGELFF.

The chain recombines TRBV6-6 with TRBJ1-1, with a tentative D call TRBD1 (5 bases). The CDR3 contains 13 residues. CDR1 MNHNY and CDR2 SVGAGI come from the germline V gene (reference sequence). Trimming cost V 2 bases and J 4 bases, with 8 bases left between them. CDR3 DNA: TGTGCCAGCAGTTACAGCAGGGCCACTGAAGCTTTCTTT. Its protein is CASSYSRATEAFF.

The rearrangement links TRBV29-1 to TRBJ1-2; D remains ambiguous. The CDR3 has 15 residues. The germline V and J ends were trimmed by 4 bases and 6 bases, with 21 bases remaining between them. CDR1 SQVTM and CDR2 ANQGSEA come from the germline V gene. As DNA, the CDR3 is TGCAGCGTTGGTGTTTACGGAGGAAAAACGGATGGCTACACCTTC. It yields the protein CSVGVYGGKTDGYTF.

The chain couples TRBV10-3 to TRBJ2-3; D assignment may be TRBD1 or TRBD2 (5 bases each). Trimming pared 6 bases from V and 2 bases from J, leaving 12 bases between. The CDR3 spans 14 residues. Looked up from germline, CDR1 is ENHRY and CDR2 is SYGVKD. CDR3 nucleotides: TGTGCCATCAGGGGGCGGGCCGACACAGATACGCAGTATTTT. This sequence encodes CAIRGRADTDTQYF.

The chain carries TRBV7-9 and TRBJ2-7; D remains unclear. The V gene lost 5 bases and the J gene lost 2 bases, with 13 bases spanning the gap. Germline loops: CDR1 SEHNR, CDR2 FQNEAQ (reference sequence). The CDR3 length is 14 residues. CDR3 nucleotide sequence: TGTGCCAGCAGCCCCCGCGGCAGTCCCTACGAGCAGTACTTC. Protein product: CASSPRGSPYEQYF.

This clone was detected a few times. This chain joins TRBV4-3 and TRBJ1-2, with D unresolved. The CDR3 contains 11 residues. Trimming took 0 bases from V and 12 from J, leaving 8 bases between them. The germline V gene has CDR1 LGHNA and CDR2 YSLEER. The CDR3 reads CASSQDGEDTF. The CDR3 nucleotides are TGCGCCAGCAGCCAAGATGGGGAGGACACCTTC.

J is TRBJ1-1 and V is TRBV5-4; D might be TRBD1 (5 bases). The V and J ends lost 3 bases and 2 bases respectively, with 11 bases between them. This CDR3 comprises 14 residues. Germline CDR1 is SGHNT and CDR2 is YYREEE (reference sequence). CDR3 residues: CASSYEGLNTEAFF. CDR3 coding DNA: TGTGCCAGCAGCTACGAGGGGCTTAACACTGAAGCTTTCTTT.

The chain is built from TRBV5-1 and TRBJ2-1; D is undetermined. The V gene lost 4 bases and the J gene lost 9 bases, with 17 bases spanning the gap. CDR1 and CDR2 (germline): SGHRS, YFSETQ. The CDR3 length is 14 residues. Written as DNA, the CDR3 is TGCGCCAGCAGCCGGCAGCCTTCGGTAGTTGAGCAGTTCTTC. Its translation is CASSRQPSVVEQFF.

In this sample, this clone turned up a few times. The rearrangement joins TRBV2 to TRBJ2-5; TRBD2 aligns across 7 bases. The V segment lost 7 bases and the J segment 4 bases; nucleotides outside the gene matches: 6. Per the germline V gene, CDR1 is SNHLY and CDR2 is FYNNEI. There are 13 residues in the CDR3. Here the CDR3 reads CASNGGNGETQYF. CDR3 nucleotides: TGTGCCAGCAACGGGGGGAACGGAGAGACCCAGTACTTC.

V usage is TRBV20-1 and J usage is TRBJ2-1; D call uncertain. From germline, CDR1 is DFQATT and CDR2 SNEGSKA (reference sequence). Trimming removed 0 bases from V and 5 bases from J, with 2 bases in between. The CDR3 length is 11 residues. CDR3 sequence: CSARDNNEQFF. The DNA for the CDR3 is TGCAGTGCTAGAGACAACAATGAGCAGTTCTTC.

This sequence joins TRBV6-5 and TRBJ2-7, with D perhaps TRBD1 or TRBD2 (5 bases each). Trimming shortened V by 0 bases and J by 0 bases, and 12 bases separated the two germline ends. The CDR3 has 16 amino acids. CDR1 and CDR2 from the germline V gene are MNHEY and SVGAGI. The DNA of the CDR3 is TGTGCCAGCAGTTACTCGGGGGTTGGGCACTCCTACGAGCAGTACTTC. The encoded protein is CASSYSGVGHSYEQYF.

Comments on this clone: At one of its ends the junction is not consistent with the germline gene, which may arise from a read error. In the same sample, other DNA sequences code for this CDR3. The chain carries TRBV4-1 and TRBJ2-5; either TRBD1 or TRBD2 may supply D (6 bases each). This CDR3 comprises 15 residues. Germline V gene lookup returns CDR1 MGHRA and CDR2 YSYEKL. DNA of the CDR3: TGTGCCAGCAGCCAAGATGGAGGGGGTGACTCCCGGCTGTACTTC. Its protein product is CASSQDGGGDSRLYF.

V gene TRBV11-2 combines with J gene TRBJ1-1, with a tentative D call TRBD1 (6 bases). The V and J ends lost 6 bases and 7 bases respectively, with 21 bases between them. This CDR3 has 15 amino acids. The germline V gene has CDR1 SGHAT and CDR2 FQNNGV. The CDR3 spells CASSFWTGQKSEAFF. In nucleotides, the CDR3 is TGTGCCAGCAGTTTTTGGACCGGACAGAAGAGTGAAGCTTTCTTT.

This clone was found a few times. Other DNA sequences of this sample code for an identical CDR3. The CDR3 DNA reads TGCAGCGTTAGAGACACTGAAGCTTTCTTT. Translating it yields CSVRDTEAFF. This chain connects TRBV29-1 to TRBJ1-1; no reliable D call. Germline CDR1 SQVTM, CDR2 ANQGSEA. V lost 5 bases, J lost 3 bases, and 4 bases lay in between. The CDR3 covers 10 residues.